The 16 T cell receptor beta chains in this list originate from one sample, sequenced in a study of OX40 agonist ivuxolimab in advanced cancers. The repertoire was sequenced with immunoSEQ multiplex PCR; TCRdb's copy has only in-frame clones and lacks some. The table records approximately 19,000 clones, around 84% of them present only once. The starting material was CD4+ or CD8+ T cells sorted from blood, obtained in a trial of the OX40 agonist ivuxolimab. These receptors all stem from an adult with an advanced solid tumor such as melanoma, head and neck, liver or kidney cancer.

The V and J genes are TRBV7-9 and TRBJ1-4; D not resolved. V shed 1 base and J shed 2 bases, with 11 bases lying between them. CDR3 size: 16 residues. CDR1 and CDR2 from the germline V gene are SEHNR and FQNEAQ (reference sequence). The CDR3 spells CASSLEMGRTNEKLFF. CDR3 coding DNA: TGTGCCAGCAGCTTAGAGATGGGAAGGACTAATGAAAAACTGTTTTTT. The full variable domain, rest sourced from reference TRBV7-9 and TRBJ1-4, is DTGVSQNPRHKITKRGQNVTFRCDPISEHNRLYWYRQTLGQGPEFLTYFQNEAQLEKSRLLSDRFSAERPKGSFSTLEIQRTEQGDSAMYLCASSLEMGRTNEKLFFGSGTQLSVL.

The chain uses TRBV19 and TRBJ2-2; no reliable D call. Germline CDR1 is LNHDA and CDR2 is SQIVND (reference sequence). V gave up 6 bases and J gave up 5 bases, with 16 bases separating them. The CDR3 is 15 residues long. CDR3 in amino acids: CASSRFQRRTGELFF. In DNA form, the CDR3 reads TGTGCCAGTAGCCGTTTCCAACGGCGAACCGGGGAGCTGTTTTTT. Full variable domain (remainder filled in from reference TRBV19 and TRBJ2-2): DGGITQSPKYLFRKEGQNVTLSCEQNLNHDAMYWYRQDPGQGLRLIYYSQIVNDFQKGDIAEGYSVSREKKESFPLTVTSAQKNPTAFYLCASSRFQRRTGELFFGEGSRLTVL.

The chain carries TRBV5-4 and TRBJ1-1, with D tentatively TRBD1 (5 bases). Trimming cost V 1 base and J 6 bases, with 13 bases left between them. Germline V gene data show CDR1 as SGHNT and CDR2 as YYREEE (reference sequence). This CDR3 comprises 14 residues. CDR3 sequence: CASSLSGSIAEAFF. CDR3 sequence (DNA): TGTGCCAGCAGCTTGTCAGGGTCGATCGCTGAAGCTTTCTTT.

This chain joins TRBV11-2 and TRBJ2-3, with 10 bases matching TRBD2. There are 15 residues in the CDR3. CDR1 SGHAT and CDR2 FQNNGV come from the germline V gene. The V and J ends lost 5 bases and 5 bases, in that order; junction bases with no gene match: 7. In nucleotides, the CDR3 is TGTGCCAGCAGCCGCGCACTAGCGGGGAGAGATACGCAGTATTTT. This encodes CASSRALAGRDTQYF. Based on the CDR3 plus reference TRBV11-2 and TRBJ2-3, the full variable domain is EAGVAQSPRYKIIEKRQSVAFWCNPISGHATLYWYQQILGQGPKLLIQFQNNGVVDDSQLPKDRFSAERLKGVDSTLKIQPAKLEDSAVYLCASSRALAGRDTQYFGPGTRLTVL.

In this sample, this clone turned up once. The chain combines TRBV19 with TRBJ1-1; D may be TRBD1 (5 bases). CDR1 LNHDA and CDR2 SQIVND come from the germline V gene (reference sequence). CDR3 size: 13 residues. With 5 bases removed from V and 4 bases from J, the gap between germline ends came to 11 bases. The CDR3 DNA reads TGTGCCAGTAGTTGGGTGGGGGGCACTGAAGCTTTCTTT. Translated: CASSWVGGTEAFF.

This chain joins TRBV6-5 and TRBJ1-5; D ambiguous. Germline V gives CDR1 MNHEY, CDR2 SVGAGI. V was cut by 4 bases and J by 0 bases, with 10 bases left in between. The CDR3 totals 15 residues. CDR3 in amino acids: CASSSRPHSNQPQHF. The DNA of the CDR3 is TGTGCCAGCAGTTCCAGGCCTCATAGCAATCAGCCCCAGCATTTT.

Written as DNA, the CDR3 is TGTGCCAGCAGTGAAGGTGGGGCTAGCGGGGAGCAGTTCTTC. Translating it yields CASSEGGASGEQFF. This chain links TRBV2 with TRBJ2-1, with 8 bases fitting TRBD2. Looked up from germline, CDR1 is SNHLY and CDR2 is FYNNEI. The CDR3 is 14 residues long. V gave up 1 base and J gave up 10 bases; unmatched junction bases: 6.

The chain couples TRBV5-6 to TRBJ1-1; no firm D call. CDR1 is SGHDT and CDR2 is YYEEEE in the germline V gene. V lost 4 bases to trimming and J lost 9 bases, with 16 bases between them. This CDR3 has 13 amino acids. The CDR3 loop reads CASSPRQTGKAFF. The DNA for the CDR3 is TGTGCCAGCAGCCCGAGGCAGACGGGAAAAGCTTTCTTT.

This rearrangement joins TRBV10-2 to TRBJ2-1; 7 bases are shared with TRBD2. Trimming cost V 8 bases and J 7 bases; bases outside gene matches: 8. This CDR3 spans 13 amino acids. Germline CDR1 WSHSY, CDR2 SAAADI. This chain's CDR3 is CASGLNGGNEQFF. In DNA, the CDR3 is TGCGCCAGCGGCTTGAACGGGGGGAATGAGCAGTTCTTC.

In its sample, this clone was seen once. CDR3 nucleotides: TGCGCCAGCAGCTTGGACATTTCACCCCTCCACTTT. It is translated as CASSLDISPLHF. This rearrangement joins TRBV5-1 to TRBJ1-6; D unresolved. The V gene lost 0 bases and the J gene lost 9 bases, with 4 bases spanning the gap. This CDR3 is 12 amino acids long. The germline V gene encodes CDR1 SGHRS and CDR2 YFSETQ.

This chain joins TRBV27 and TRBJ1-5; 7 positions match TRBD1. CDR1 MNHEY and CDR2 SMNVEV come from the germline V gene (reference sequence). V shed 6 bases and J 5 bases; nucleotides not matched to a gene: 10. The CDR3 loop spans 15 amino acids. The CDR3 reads CASRTTGNEDQPQHF. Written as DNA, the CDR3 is TGTGCCAGCAGAACGACAGGGAATGAGGATCAGCCCCAGCATTTT.

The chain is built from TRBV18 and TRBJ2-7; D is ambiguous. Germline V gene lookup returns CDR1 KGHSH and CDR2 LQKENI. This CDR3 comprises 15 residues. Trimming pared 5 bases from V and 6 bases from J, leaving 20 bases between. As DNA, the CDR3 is TGTGCCAGCTCAGGATCCGGGCCAGGCGTCGGCGAGCAGTACTTC. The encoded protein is CASSGSGPGVGEQYF.

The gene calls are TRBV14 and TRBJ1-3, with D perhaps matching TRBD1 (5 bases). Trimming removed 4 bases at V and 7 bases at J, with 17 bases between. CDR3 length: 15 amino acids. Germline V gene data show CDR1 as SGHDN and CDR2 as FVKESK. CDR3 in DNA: TGTGCCAGCAGCCCCGGGGCGAGGATTGGGAACACCATATATTTT. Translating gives CASSPGARIGNTIYF.

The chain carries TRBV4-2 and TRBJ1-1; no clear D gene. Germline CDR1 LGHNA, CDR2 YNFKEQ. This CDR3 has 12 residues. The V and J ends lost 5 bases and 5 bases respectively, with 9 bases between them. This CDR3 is CASSSEGTEAFF. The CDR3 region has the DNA TGTGCCAGCAGCTCCGAGGGAACTGAAGCTTTCTTT.

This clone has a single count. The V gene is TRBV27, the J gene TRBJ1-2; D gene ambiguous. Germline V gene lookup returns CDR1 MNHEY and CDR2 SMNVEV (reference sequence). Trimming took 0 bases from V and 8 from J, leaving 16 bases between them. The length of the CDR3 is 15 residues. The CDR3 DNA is TGTGCCAGCAGTTTATCGCGGTCGTTACTCATAGGCTACACCTTC. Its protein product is CASSLSRSLLIGYTF.

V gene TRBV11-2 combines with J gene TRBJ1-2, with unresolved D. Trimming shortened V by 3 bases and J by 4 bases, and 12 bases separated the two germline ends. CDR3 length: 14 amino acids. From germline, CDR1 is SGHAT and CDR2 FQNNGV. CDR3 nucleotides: TGTGCCAGCAGCTTCCAGGACGGATTCTATGGCTACACCTTC. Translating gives CASSFQDGFYGYTF.